This T cell receptor beta chain was sequenced during a study of blood T cell repertoires in COVID-19. In the study overall: The United States, Italy and Spain supplied acute and convalescent COVID-19 samples. PBMCs, B-cell-depleted T cells, or T cells provided the cDNA or gDNA that made up the material.

Here immunoSEQ multiplex PCR was the method, and the copy in TCRdb shows in-frame clones only, minus some. The sample has some 80,000 clones, about 86% seen once. V was pared by 2 bases and J by 0 bases, with 8 bases between. This CDR3 has 15 amino acids. Per the germline V gene, CDR1 is WSHSY and CDR2 is SAAADI. The sequence was obtained from an elderly man with acute or convalescent COVID-19. The sequencing sample was made of peripheral blood. The rearrangement joins TRBV10-2 to TRBJ2-1, with a tentative D call TRBD1 (5 bases). The CDR3 region is CASSEGHPSYNEQFF. The CDR3, as DNA: TGCGCCAGCAGTGAGGGACACCCCTCCTACAATGAGCAGTTCTTC.